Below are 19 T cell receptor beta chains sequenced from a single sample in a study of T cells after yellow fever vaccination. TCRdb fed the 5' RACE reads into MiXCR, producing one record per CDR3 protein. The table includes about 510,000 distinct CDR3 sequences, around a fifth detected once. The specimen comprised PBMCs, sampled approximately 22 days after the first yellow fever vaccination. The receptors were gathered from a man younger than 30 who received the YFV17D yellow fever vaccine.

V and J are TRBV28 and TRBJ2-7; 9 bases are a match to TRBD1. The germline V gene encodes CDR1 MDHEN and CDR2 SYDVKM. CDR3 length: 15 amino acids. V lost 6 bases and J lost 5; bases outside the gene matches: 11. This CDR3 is CASSPSRDRVNEQYV. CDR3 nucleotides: TGTGCCAGCAGCCCTTCCCGGGACAGGGTCAACGAGCAGTACGTC.

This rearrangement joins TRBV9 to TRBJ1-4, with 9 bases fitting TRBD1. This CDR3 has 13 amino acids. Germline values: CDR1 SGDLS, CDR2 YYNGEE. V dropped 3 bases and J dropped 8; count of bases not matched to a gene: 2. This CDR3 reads CASSAGTGEKLFF. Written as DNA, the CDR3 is TGTGCCAGCAGCGCCGGGACAGGGGAAAAACTGTTTTTT.

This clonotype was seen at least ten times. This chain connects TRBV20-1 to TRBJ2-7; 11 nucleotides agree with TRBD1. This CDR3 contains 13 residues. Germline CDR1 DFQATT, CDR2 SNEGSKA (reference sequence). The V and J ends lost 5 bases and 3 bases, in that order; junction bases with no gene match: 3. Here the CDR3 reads CSASGTGGYEQYF. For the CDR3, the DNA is TGCAGTGCTTCCGGGACAGGGGGCTACGAGCAGTACTTC.

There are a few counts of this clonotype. The DNA for the CDR3 is TGTGCCAGCAGCCAAGATCTAGGCGGGGAGCAGTACGTC. Its translation is CASSQDLGGEQYV. The chain has TRBV4-2 and TRBJ2-7; a possible D gene is TRBD2 (5 bases). The CDR3 length is 13 residues. Germline CDR1 is LGHNA and CDR2 is YNFKEQ. Deletions cut 0 bases from V and 7 bases from J, with 10 bases between.

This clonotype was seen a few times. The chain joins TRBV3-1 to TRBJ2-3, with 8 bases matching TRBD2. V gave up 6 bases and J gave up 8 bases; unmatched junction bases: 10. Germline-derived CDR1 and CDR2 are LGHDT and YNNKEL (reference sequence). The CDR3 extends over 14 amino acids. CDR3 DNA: TGTGCCAGCAGGGCATTAAGCGGGGGAGCTACGCAGTATTTT. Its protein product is CASRALSGGATQYF.

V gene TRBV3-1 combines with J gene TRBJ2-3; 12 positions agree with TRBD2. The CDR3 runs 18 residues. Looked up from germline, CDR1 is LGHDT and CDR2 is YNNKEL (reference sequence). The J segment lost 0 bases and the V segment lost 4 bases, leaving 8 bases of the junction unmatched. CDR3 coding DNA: TGTGCCAGCAGCCCCCGACTAGCGGGGGCTCTAAGCACAGATACGCAGTATTTT. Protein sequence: CASSPRLAGALSTDTQYF.

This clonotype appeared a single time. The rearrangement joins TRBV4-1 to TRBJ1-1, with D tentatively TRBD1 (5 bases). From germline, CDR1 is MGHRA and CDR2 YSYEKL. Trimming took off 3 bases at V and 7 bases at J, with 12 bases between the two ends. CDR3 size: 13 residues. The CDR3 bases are TGCGCCAGCAGCCACCTGGGGCGAGATGAAGCTTTCTTT. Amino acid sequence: CASSHLGRDEAFF.

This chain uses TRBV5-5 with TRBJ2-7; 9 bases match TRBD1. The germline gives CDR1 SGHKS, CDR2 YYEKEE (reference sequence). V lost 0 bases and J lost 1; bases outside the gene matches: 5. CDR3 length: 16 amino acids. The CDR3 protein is CASSLAGQGRSYEQYV. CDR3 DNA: TGTGCCAGCAGCTTGGCCGGACAGGGGAGGTCCTACGAGCAGTACGTC.

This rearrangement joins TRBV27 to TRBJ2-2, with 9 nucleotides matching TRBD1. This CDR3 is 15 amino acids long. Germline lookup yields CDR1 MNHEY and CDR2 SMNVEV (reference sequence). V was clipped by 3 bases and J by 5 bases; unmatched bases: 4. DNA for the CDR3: TGTGCCAGCAGTTTGGACAGGGGTGGGACCGGGGAGCTGTTTTTT. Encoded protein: CASSLDRGGTGELFF.

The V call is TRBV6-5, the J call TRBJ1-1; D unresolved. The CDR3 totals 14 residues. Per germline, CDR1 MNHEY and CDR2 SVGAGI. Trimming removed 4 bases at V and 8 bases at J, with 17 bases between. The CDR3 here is CASSSTRYSGEAFF. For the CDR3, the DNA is TGTGCCAGCAGTTCAACCCGGTATTCCGGCGAAGCTTTCTTT.

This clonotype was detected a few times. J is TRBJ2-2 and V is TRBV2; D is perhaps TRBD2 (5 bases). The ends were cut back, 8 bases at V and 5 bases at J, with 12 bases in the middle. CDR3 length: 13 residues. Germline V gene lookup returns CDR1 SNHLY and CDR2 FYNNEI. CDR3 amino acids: CASRRGWTGELFF. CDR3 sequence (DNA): TGTGCCAGCCGTCGAGGGTGGACCGGGGAGCTGTTTTTT.

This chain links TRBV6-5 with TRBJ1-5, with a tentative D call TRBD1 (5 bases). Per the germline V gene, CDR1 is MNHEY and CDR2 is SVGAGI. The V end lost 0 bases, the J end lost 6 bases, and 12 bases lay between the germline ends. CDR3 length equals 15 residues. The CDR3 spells CASSYSARVAQPQHF. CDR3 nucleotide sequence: TGTGCCAGCAGTTACTCAGCCAGGGTGGCTCAGCCCCAGCATTTT.

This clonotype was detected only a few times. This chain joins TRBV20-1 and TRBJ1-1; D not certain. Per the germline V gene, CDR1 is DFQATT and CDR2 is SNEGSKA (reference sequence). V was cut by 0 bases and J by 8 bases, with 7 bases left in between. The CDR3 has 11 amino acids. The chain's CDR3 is CSARELSEAFF. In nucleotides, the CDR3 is TGCAGTGCTAGAGAGCTGTCGGAAGCTTTCTTT.

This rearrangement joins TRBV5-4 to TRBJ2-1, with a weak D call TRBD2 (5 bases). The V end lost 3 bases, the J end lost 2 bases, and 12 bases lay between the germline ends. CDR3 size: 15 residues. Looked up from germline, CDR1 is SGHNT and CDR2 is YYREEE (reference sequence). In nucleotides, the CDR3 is TGTGCCAGCAGCTCGGGCGGGCTTACCTACAATGAGCAGTTCTTC. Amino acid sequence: CASSSGGLTYNEQFF.

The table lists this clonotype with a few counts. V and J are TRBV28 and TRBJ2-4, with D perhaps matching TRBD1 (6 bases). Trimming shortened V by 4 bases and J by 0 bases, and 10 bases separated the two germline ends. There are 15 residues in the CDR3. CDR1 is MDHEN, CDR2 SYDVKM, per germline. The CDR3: CASSSTTGAKNIQYF. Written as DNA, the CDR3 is TGTGCCAGCAGTTCTACGACAGGAGCCAAAAACATTCAGTACTTC. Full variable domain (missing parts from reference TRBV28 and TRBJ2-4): DVKVTQSSRYLVKRTGEKVFLECVQDMDHENMFWYRQDPGLGLRLIYFSYDVKMKEKGDIPEGYSVSREKKERFSLILESASTNQTSMYLCASSSTTGAKNIQYFGAGTRLSVL.

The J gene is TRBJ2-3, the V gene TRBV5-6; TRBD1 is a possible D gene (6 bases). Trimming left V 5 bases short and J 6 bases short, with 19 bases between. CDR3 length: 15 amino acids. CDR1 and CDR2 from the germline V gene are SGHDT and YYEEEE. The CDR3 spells CASRRGWENLDTQYF. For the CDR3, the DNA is TGTGCCAGCAGGAGGGGGTGGGAAAATCTCGATACGCAGTATTTT.

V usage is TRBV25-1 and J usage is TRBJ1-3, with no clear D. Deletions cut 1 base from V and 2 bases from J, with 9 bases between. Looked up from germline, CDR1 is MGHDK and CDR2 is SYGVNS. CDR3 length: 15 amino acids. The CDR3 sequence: CASSESVGAGNTIYF. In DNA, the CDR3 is TGTGCCAGCAGTGAATCGGTAGGCGCTGGAAACACCATATATTTT.

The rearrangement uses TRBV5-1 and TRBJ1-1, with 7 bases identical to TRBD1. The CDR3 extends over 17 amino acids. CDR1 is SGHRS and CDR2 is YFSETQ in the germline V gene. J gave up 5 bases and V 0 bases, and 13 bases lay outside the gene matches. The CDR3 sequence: CASSLAARGRMDTEAFF. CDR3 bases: TGCGCCAGCAGCTTGGCGGCTAGGGGGCGGATGGATACTGAAGCTTTCTTT.

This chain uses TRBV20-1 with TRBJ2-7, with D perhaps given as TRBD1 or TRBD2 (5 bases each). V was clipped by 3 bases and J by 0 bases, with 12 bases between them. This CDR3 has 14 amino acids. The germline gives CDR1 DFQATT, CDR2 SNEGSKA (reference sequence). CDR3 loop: CSASRDPSSYEQYV. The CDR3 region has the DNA TGCAGTGCTAGTCGGGACCCCAGCTCCTACGAGCAGTACGTC.